This T cell receptor beta chain was sequenced for a study of cytotoxic CD8 clonotypes in ibrutinib-treated CLL. Looked up from germline, CDR1 is SGHDT and CDR2 is YYEEEE. V shed 3 bases and J 7 bases; nucleotides not matched to a gene: 9. The CDR3 runs 15 residues. The planned depth of sequencing spanned 1 in 200,000 to 1 in 1 million T cells. Sequencing used immunoSEQ multiplex PCR; TCRdb keeps in-frame clones, though not all of them. Altogether approximately 200,000 clones are present, over 60% being singletons, with the ten largest covering roughly 13%. The rearrangement joins TRBV5-6 to TRBJ2-7, with 11 nucleotides matching TRBD1. Sequencing was performed on PBMCs, taken after 24 months of ibrutinib treatment. The sequence came from a human donor with chronic lymphocytic leukemia. DNA for the CDR3: TGTGCCAGCAGCTACGGGACAGGGGGAACGGAAGAGCAGTACTTC. Its translation: CASSYGTGGTEEQYF.